This TCR beta chain was observed in a study of blood T cell repertoires in COVID-19. Study context: COVID-19 samples from acute and convalescent phases originated in the United States, Italy and Spain.

This table comes from immunoSEQ multiplex PCR, and its TCRdb copy is limited to in-frame clones, with some not included. The repertoire holds 230,000 or so clones, with 80% to 85% as singletons. V dropped 0 bases and J dropped 8 bases, with 9 bases sitting between them. This CDR3 has 13 residues. Per germline, CDR1 SGHRS and CDR2 YFSETQ. Donors in Cohort 3 who had recovered were those with two negative PCRs, healthcare professional clearance, or resolution of their symptoms. The origin of this receptor is a man aged 45 to 65 who had recovered from COVID-19. The V call is TRBV5-1, the J call TRBJ2-1; no definite D call. The sequenced sample was PBMCs or T cells enriched from blood (not recorded which). The CDR3 here is CASSLAMTHEQFF. The CDR3 DNA follows: TGCGCCAGCAGCTTGGCTATGACTCATGAGCAGTTCTTC.